This T cell receptor (beta chain) was documented in a study of blood T cell repertoires in COVID-19. For the study at large: Spain, Italy and the United States supplied samples that represented acute and convalescent COVID-19. Nucleic acid was either cDNA or gDNA, and it came from T cells, B-cell-depleted T cells, or PBMCs.

The Seattle patients, enrolled during active infection, were followed longitudinally. Per the germline V gene, CDR1 is MNHEY and CDR2 is SMNVEV (reference sequence). V was trimmed by 2 bases and J by 0 bases, leaving 14 bases between them. This CDR3 has 17 amino acids. Authors' methods: Using reference gene primer amplification, nucleated cell counts were estimated. Libraries were prepared by immunoSEQ multiplex PCR; TCRdb keeps only in-frame clonotypes and omits some of them. Clone size and V and J calls were adopted from that table, with D and trimming inferred from the DNA. The sample holds 77,000 or so clones, approximately 80% seen once.

The sample consisted of peripheral blood. The rearrangement links TRBV27 to TRBJ1-3; D is unresolved. This TCR was recovered from a man aged 25-40 years with COVID-19, enrolled during active disease. The CDR3 DNA follows: TGTGCCAGCAGTTTAACTCGTCCAGGCCACTCTGGAAACACCATATATTTT. Its translation is CASSLTRPGHSGNTIYF.